The source of this TCR beta chain is a study of spatial heterogeneity in lung cancer (dated by TCRdb to the late 2010s). Concerning the study at large: Beta-chain transcripts were consistently detected in greater numbers than alpha-chain transcripts, which likely reflects a higher abundance of beta-chain transcripts. TCR transcript counts in tumor regions correlated strongly with a T cell transcriptional module score from matched bulk RNA-seq. In the raw uncorrected reads, each unique combination of TCR and UMI appeared more than ten times on average. Both alpha and beta chains were TCR-sequenced in samples taken at surgery, namely 220 tumor regions, roughly 64 matched nontumor lung samples and about 52 PBMC samples. In non-small cell lung cancer, the study quantitatively compared TCR alpha and beta repertoires across several tumor regions, matched nontumor lung, and blood. Nonsynonymous mutation counts, determined by whole-exome sequencing of tumor tissue, were related to TCR repertoire features. General study outcomes and caveats: TCR-seq coverage of tumor T cells was estimated to be only about 7% for alpha chains and more than 11% for beta chains. The tumor nonsynonymous mutation count correlated with the number of expanded alpha and beta TCRs within the tumor. Additional single-cell paired TCR alpha and beta sequencing was considered necessary to confirm, at a functional level, the hypothesis that regional TCRs recognize regional mutations. Counts of ubiquitous and regional expanded TCRs correlated with counts of ubiquitous and regional nonsynonymous mutations, respectively.

Interpreted using the paper, the time point label stands for: sample taken at primary tumor resection. Donors were 70 or so patients with early-stage, untreated non-small cell lung cancer from the lung TRACERx cohort. Without any cell sorting, TCR sequencing was performed on whole RNA extracted either from tumor and nontumor lung tissue or from cryopreserved PBMC samples. Only patients with enough RNA available from two or more tumor regions were chosen for TCR sequencing. Before being selected, tumor and adjacent nontumor lung specimens were reviewed by a lung pathologist. The library was produced with 5' RACE. The instrument given in TCRdb is NextSeq 500. The TCR library protocol attached a unique molecular identifier to each TCR cDNA molecule to allow correction of PCR and sequencing errors. As for how the authors treated the data: TCR identification, UMI-based error correction and CDR3 extraction were performed with Decombinator tools. Expanded TCRs were defined as those above a frequency of 2 per 1,000, corresponding to the top 1% of the tumor frequency distribution. Expanded tumor TCRs statistically deemed absent (corrected P<0.05) from at least one tumor region were classed as regional, and all other expanded tumor TCRs were classed as ubiquitous. Each repertoire was subsampled 100 times to 5,000 TCRs, after which Renyi diversity was computed with the R vegan package. CDR3 similarity networks were constructed using string-kernel similarity of amino acid triplets, with links drawn between CDR3s whose pairwise similarity was above 0.82. TCRdb reworked the public reads: Q25 trimming with fastp, MiXCR clone assembly, productive beta chains retained. CDR3 protein sequences are deduplicated, and each keeps its most common genes and DNA. The V and J calls reflect TCRdb's pipeline rather than the authors' work. This sample is represented by about 100,000 distinct CDR3 sequences; 3.5% to 5% of them were singletons. The top ten constitute around 20% of the sample.

The CDR3 has 13 amino acids, counting the end cysteine and phenylalanine. Kept here is only the CDR3 DNA, which spans 39 bases and is read in frame from base 1. Via the germline V gene, CDR1 is MDHEN and CDR2 SYDVKM. V ends up 7 bases short and J 4 bases short, with an unmatched junction base count of 7. In its sample, this clonotype was seen a few times. No antigen is known for it. No base quality information exists; no much larger clone differs at one position. The chain was built from TRBV28 and TRBJ2-7, and TRBD1 aligns with 7 junction nucleotides. Source: lung tumor tissue, taken at surgery. The sequence came from a male donor with early-stage non-small cell lung cancer. The CDR3 amino acid sequence is: CASTRTGRYEQYF. The DNA sequence is given as TGTGCCAGCACCCGGACAGGTAGATACGAGCAGTACTTC.